This T cell receptor beta chain was sequenced in a study of blood T cell repertoires in COVID-19. V was shortened by 3 bases and J by 3 bases, with 14 bases between the two germline ends. The CDR3 totals 15 residues. Looked up from germline, CDR1 is MDHEN and CDR2 is SYDVKM. TCRdb's copy holds only in-frame clones and misses some; the assay was immunoSEQ multiplex PCR. The table records 150,000 or so clones, roughly 87% of them present only once. The chain carries TRBV28 and TRBJ1-2; maybe TRBD1 (5 bases). The receptor's source is a man aged 50 to 60 who had recovered from COVID-19. The specimen was PBMCs or T cells enriched from blood (not recorded which). DNA of the CDR3: TGTGCCAGCAGTTTGTCCGGGGGATCGGACTATGGCTACACCTTC. Its translation: CASSLSGGSDYGYTF.